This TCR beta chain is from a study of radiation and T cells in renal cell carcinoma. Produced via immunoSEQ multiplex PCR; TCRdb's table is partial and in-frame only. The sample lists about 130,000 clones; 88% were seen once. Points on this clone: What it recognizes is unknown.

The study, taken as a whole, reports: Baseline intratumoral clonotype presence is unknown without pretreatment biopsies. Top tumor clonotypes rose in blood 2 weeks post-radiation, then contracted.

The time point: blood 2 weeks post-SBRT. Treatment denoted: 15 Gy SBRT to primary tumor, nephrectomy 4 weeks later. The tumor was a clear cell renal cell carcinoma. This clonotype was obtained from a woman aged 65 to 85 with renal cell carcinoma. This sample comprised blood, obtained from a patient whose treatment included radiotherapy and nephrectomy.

CDR3: CASSLEQGYTF. The CDR3 DNA reads as TGTGCCAGCAGCTTAGAACAGGGCTACACCTTC. The chain has TRBV7-9 and TRBJ1-2; D not certain. The V end was cut by 1 base, the J end by 8 bases, with 5 bases between. This CDR3 region has 11 residues. Germline V lookup: CDR1 SEHNR, CDR2 FQNEAQ (reference sequence).